A single sample is the source of the 8 T cell receptor beta chains below, sequenced in a study of blood T cell repertoires in COVID-19. Here immunoSEQ multiplex PCR was the method, and the copy in TCRdb shows in-frame clones only, minus some. Here the sample spans 70,000 or so clones, 90% being singletons. The specimen was peripheral blood. Every receptor here comes from a woman aged 18-30 years with acute or convalescent COVID-19.

The chain links TRBV6-6 to TRBJ2-6; D not resolved. V was cut by 0 bases and J by 2 bases, with 5 bases left in between. The CDR3 loop spans 15 amino acids. The V gene's germline CDR1 is MNHNY and CDR2 SVGAGI (reference sequence). CDR3 nucleotide sequence: TGTGCCAGCAGTTACTCATCCGCTGGGGCCAACGTCCTGACTTTC. Translation: CASSYSSAGANVLTF.

The chain uses TRBV6-5 and TRBJ1-2, with D perhaps TRBD1 (6 bases). Germline lookup yields CDR1 MNHEY and CDR2 SVGAGI. The CDR3 is 13 amino acids. The germline V and J ends were trimmed by 2 bases and 10 bases, with 14 bases remaining between them. The CDR3 region is CASSYTRGQVYTF. CDR3 in DNA: TGTGCCAGCAGTTACACTCGGGGACAAGTCTACACCTTC.

The chain recombines TRBV14 with TRBJ1-1; 12 bases agree with TRBD1. Germline CDR1 and CDR2: SGHDN and FVKESK. This CDR3 is built from 17 residues. Trimming at V came to 4 bases and at J to 6 bases, leaving 12 bases not matched to a gene. CDR3 amino acids: CASSPLFGTGGVAEAFF. In nucleotides, the CDR3 is TGTGCCAGCAGCCCCCTTTTCGGGACAGGGGGCGTCGCTGAAGCTTTCTTT.

The chain links TRBV4-3 to TRBJ2-7, with a possible D match to TRBD2 (6 bases). Germline assignment: CDR1 LGHNA and CDR2 YSLEER. CDR3 size: 15 residues. Trimming removed 0 bases at V and 4 bases at J, with 13 bases between. The CDR3 DNA is TGCGCCAGCAGCCAAGATCTGGCGGGAAGGTACGAGCAGTACTTC. Protein sequence: CASSQDLAGRYEQYF.

V is TRBV9 and J is TRBJ2-1; D ambiguous. From germline, CDR1 is SGDLS and CDR2 YYNGEE. The length of the CDR3 is 16 residues. V was cut by 4 bases and J by 0 bases, with 14 bases left in between. The CDR3 region is CASSPQSSLSYNEQFF. The CDR3 bases are TGTGCCAGCAGCCCGCAGTCATCCCTCTCCTACAATGAGCAGTTCTTC. The whole variable domain, filled in from reference TRBV9 and TRBJ2-1, reads DSGVTQTPKHLITATGQRVTLRCSPRSGDLSVYWYQQSLDQGLQFLIQYYNGEERAKGNILERFSAQQFPDLHSELNLSSLELGDSALYFCASSPQSSLSYNEQFFGPGTRLTVL.

The chain joins TRBV18 to TRBJ2-1; 8 nucleotides align to TRBD2. Germline V gene lookup returns CDR1 KGHSH and CDR2 LQKENI. The CDR3 runs 17 residues. The ends lost 2 bases at V and 8 bases at J; junction bases unmatched: 14. The CDR3 region has the DNA TGTGCCAGCTCACCAGGAGCGGGAGAGACAATAGGACATGAGCAGTTCTTC. Translating it yields CASSPGAGETIGHEQFF.

The CDR3 nucleotides read TGTGCCAGCAGCAGACAGGGTCTGAACACTGAAGCTTTCTTT. Amino acid sequence: CASSRQGLNTEAFF. The chain carries TRBV9 and TRBJ1-1; 7 positions agree with TRBD1. The CDR3 covers 14 residues. Germline V lookup: CDR1 SGDLS, CDR2 YYNGEE. Trimming took 4 bases from V and 0 from J; bases not matched to a gene: 3.

The chain couples TRBV30 to TRBJ2-7, with D perhaps TRBD1 (5 bases). The CDR3 length is 14 residues. Germline loops: CDR1 GTSNPN, CDR2 SVGIG (reference sequence). Trimming cost V 1 base and J 6 bases, with 16 bases left between them. The CDR3 nucleotides read TGTGCCTGGAGTGCGCAGGGCTTCGGGTCCGAGCAGTACTTC. Translation gives CAWSAQGFGSEQYF.